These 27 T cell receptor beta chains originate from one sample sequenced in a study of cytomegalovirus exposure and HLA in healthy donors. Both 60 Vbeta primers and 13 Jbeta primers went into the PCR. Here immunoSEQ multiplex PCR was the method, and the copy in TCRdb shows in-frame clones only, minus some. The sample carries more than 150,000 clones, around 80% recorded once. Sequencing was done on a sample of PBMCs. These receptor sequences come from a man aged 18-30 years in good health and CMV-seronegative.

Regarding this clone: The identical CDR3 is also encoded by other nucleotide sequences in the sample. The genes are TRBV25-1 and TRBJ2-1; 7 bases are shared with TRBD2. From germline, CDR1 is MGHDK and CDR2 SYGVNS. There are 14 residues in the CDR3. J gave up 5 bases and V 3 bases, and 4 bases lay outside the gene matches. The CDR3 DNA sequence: TGTGCCAGCAGTGAGTCAGGGAGGGACAATGAGCAGTTCTTC. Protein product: CASSESGRDNEQFF.

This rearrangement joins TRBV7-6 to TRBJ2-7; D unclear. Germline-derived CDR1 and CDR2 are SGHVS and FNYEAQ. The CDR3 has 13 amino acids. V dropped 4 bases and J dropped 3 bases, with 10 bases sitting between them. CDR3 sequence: CASSSRSDYEQYF. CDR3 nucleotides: TGTGCCAGCAGCTCGAGATCCGACTACGAGCAGTACTTC.

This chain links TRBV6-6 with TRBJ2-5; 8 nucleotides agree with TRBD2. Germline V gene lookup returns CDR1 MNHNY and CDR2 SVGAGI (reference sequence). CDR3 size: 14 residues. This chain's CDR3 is CAMGPGGRGETQYF. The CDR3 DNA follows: TGTGCAATGGGGCCGGGGGGGAGGGGAGAGACCCAGTACTTC.

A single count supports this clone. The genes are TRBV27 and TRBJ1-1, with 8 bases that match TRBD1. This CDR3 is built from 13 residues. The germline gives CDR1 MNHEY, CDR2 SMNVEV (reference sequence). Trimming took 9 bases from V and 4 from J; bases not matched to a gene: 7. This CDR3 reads CASGYDRGTEAFF. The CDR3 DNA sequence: TGTGCCAGTGGGTACGACAGGGGCACTGAAGCTTTCTTT.

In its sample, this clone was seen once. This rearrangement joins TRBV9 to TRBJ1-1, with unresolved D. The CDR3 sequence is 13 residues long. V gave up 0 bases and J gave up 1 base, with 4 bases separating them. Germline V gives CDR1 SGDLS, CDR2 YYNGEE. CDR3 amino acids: CASSVEPNTEAFF. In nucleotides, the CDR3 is TGTGCCAGCAGCGTAGAGCCGAACACTGAAGCTTTCTTT.

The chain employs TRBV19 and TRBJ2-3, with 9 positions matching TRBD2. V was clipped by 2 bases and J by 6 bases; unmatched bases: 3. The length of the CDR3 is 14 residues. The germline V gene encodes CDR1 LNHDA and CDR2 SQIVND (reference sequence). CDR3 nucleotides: TGTGCCAGTAGTATAACGACTAGCGGTGATACGCAGTATTTT. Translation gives CASSITTSGDTQYF. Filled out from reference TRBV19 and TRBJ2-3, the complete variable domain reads DGGITQSPKYLFRKEGQNVTLSCEQNLNHDAMYWYRQDPGQGLRLIYYSQIVNDFQKGDIAEGYSVSREKKESFPLTVTSAQKNPTAFYLCASSITTSGDTQYFGPGTRLTVL.

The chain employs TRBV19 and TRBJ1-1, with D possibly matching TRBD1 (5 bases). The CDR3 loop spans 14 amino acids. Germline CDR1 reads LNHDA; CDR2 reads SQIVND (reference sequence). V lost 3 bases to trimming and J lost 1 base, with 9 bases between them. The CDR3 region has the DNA TGTGCCAGTAGTATCGGGGGTGGGAACACTGAAGCTTTCTTT. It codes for CASSIGGGNTEAFF. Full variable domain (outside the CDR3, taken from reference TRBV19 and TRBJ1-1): DGGITQSPKYLFRKEGQNVTLSCEQNLNHDAMYWYRQDPGQGLRLIYYSQIVNDFQKGDIAEGYSVSREKKESFPLTVTSAQKNPTAFYLCASSIGGGNTEAFFGQGTRLTVV.

The CDR3 nucleotides are TGCAGCGCCACAGACAGTGGAAACACCATATATTTT. It encodes CSATDSGNTIYF. The chain combines TRBV29-1 with TRBJ1-3; a possible D gene is TRBD1 (5 bases). The CDR3 runs 12 residues. The V gene's germline CDR1 is SQVTM and CDR2 ANQGSEA. V lost 7 bases, J lost 3 bases, and 10 bases lay in between.

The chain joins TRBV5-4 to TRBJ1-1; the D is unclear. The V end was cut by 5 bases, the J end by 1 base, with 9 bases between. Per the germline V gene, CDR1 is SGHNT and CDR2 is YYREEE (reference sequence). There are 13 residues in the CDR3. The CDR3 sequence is CASSPGENTEAFF. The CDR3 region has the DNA TGTGCCAGCAGTCCCGGGGAGAACACTGAAGCTTTCTTT.

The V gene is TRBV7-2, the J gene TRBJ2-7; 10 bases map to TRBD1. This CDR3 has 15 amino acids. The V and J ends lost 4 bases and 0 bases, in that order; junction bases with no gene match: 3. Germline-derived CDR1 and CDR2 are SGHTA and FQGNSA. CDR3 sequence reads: CASSSWDRGSYEQYF. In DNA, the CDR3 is TGTGCCAGCAGCTCGTGGGACAGGGGCTCCTACGAGCAGTACTTC.

CDR3 bases: TGTGCCAGCAGACGACTAGCGGGGGGGCCCATGTCCTACAATGAGCAGTTCTTC. This translates into CASRRLAGGPMSYNEQFF. The chain recombines TRBV2 with TRBJ2-1, with 14 bases fitting TRBD2. This CDR3 is built from 18 residues. In germline, CDR1 is SNHLY, CDR2 FYNNEI. The junction had 8 bases not matched to a gene; V was cut back by 6 bases and J by 1 base.

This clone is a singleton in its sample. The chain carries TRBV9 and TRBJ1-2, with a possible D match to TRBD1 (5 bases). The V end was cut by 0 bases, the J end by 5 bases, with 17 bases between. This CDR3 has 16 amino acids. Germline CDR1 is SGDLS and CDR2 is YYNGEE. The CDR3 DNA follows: TGTGCCAGCAGCGTAGAGGGGCGCCTTAGGGATTATGGCTACACCTTC. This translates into CASSVEGRLRDYGYTF.

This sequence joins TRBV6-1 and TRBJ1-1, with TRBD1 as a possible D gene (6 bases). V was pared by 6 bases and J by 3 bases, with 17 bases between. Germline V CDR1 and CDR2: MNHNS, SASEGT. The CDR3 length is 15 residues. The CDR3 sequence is CASSSQGILDTEAFF. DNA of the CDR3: TGTGCCAGCAGCTCACAGGGTATTTTGGACACTGAAGCTTTCTTT.

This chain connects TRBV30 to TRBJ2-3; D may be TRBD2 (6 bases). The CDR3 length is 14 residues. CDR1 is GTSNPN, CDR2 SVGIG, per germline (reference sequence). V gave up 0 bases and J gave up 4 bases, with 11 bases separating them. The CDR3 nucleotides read TGTGCCTGGAGTGTCGATAAGCGGGCAGATACGCAGTATTTT. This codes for CAWSVDKRADTQYF.

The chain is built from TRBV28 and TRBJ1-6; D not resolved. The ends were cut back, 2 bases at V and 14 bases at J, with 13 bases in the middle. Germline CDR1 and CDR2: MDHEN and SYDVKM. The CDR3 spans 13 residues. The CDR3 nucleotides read TGTGCCAGCAGTTTACAGGTTGTTCTGGCCCTCCACTTT. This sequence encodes CASSLQVVLALHF. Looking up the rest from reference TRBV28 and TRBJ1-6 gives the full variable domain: DVKVTQSSRYLVKRTGEKVFLECVQDMDHENMFWYRQDPGLGLRLIYFSYDVKMKEKGDIPEGYSVSREKKERFSLILESASTNQTSMYLCASSLQVVLALHFGNGTRLTVT.

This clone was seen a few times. The CDR3 region is CASSLSGTGVYEQYF. CDR3 in DNA: TGTGCCAGCAGTTTATCGGGGACAGGTGTCTACGAGCAGTACTTC. This chain joins TRBV27 and TRBJ2-7; TRBD1 matches at 8 bases. CDR1 is MNHEY, CDR2 SMNVEV, per germline (reference sequence). V shed 0 bases and J 3 bases; nucleotides not matched to a gene: 4. The CDR3 contains 15 residues.

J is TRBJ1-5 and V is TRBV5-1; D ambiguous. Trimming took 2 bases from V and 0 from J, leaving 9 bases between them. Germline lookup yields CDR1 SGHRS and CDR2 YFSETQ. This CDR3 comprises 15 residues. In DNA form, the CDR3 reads TGCGCCAGCAGCTTTGACGGGGATAGCAATCAGCCCCAGCATTTT. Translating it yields CASSFDGDSNQPQHF. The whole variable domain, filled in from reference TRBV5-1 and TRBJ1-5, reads KAGVTQTPRYLIKTRGQQVTLSCSPISGHRSVSWYQQTPGQGLQFLFEYFSETQRNKGNFPGRFSGRQFSNSRSEMNVSTLELGDSALYLCASSFDGDSNQPQHFGDGTRLSIL.

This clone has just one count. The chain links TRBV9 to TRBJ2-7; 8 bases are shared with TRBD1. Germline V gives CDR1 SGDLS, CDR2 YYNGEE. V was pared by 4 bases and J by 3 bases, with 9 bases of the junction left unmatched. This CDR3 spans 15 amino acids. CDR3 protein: CASSKGPGGIYEQYF. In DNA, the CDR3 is TGTGCCAGCAGCAAGGGCCCAGGGGGCATCTACGAGCAGTACTTC.

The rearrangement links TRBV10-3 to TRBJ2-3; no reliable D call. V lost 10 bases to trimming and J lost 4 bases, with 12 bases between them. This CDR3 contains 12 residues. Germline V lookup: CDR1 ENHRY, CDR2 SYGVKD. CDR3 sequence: CATAPGADTQYF. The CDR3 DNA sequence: TGTGCCACAGCCCCAGGCGCAGATACGCAGTATTTT.

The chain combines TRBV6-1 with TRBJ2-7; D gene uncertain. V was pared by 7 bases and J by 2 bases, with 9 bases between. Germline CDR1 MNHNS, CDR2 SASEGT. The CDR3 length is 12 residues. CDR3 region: CASKPSTYEQYF. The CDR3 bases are TGTGCCAGCAAACCCAGTACCTACGAGCAGTACTTC.

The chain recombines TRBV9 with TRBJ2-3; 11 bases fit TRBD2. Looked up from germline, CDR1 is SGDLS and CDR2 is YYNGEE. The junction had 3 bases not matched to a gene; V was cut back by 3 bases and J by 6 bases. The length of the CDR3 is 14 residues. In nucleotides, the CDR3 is TGTGCCAGCAGCGATAGCGGGAGGGAGGATACGCAGTATTTT. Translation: CASSDSGREDTQYF.

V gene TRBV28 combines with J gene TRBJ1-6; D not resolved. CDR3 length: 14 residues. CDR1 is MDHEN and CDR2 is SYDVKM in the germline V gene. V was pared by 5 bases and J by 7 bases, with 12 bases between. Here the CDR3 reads CASSPAVANSPLHF. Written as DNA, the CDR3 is TGTGCCAGCAGTCCCGCGGTTGCGAATTCACCCCTCCACTTT.

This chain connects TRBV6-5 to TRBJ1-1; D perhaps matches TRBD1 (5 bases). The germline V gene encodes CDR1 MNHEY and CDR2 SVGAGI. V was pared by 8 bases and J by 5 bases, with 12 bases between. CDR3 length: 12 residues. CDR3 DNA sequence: TGTGCCAGCGGGCCCCGGGGGACTGAAGCTTTCTTT. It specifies CASGPRGTEAFF.

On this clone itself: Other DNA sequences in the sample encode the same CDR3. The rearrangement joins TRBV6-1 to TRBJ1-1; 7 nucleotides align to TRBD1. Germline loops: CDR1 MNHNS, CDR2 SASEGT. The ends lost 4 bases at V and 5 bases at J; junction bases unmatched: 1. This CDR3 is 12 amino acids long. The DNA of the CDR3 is TGTGCCAGCAGTGCAGGGGGGACTGAAGCTTTCTTT. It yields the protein CASSAGGTEAFF.

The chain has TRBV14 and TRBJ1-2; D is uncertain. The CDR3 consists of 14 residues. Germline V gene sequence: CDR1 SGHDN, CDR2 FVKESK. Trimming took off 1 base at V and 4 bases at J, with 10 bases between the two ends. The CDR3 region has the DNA TGTGCCAGCAGCCAAGGACACGCAAGCTATGGCTACACCTTC. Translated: CASSQGHASYGYTF. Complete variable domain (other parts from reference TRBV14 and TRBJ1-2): EAGVTQFPSHSVIEKGQTVTLRCDPISGHDNLYWYRRVMGKEIKFLLHFVKESKQDESGMPNNRFLAERTGGTYSTLKVQPAELEDSGVYFCASSQGHASYGYTFGSGTRLTVV.

The CDR3 loop reads CASSLTAGGNTEAFF. The CDR3, as DNA: TGTGCCAGCAGCCTAACGGCCGGGGGGAACACTGAAGCTTTCTTT. The chain links TRBV4-2 to TRBJ1-1, with D perhaps matching TRBD1 (5 bases). V was pared by 4 bases and J by 1 base, with 13 bases between. Looked up from germline, CDR1 is LGHNA and CDR2 is YNFKEQ. The CDR3 contains 15 residues.

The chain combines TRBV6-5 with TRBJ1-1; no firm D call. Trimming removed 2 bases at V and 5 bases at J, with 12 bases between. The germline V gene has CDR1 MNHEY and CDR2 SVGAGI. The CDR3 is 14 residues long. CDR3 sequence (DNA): TGTGCCAGCAGTTACCGATTTCCGGGGACTGAAGCTTTCTTT. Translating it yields CASSYRFPGTEAFF.